These 20 T cell receptor beta chains were all obtained from the same sample, sequenced in a study of early T cells in non-severe SARS-CoV-2 infection (dated by TCRdb to about 2021). Libraries were made using 5' RACE. This sample was sequenced with a NextSeq 500. The public reads were reprocessed in TCRdb via fastp at Q25 and MiXCR, keeping in-frame beta chains. Rows are combined by CDR3 protein, so each entry shows the most common genes and DNA. Within this sample are about 83,000 distinct CDR3 sequences, with more than 9% of them counted one time only. 6.5% to 9% of the sample belongs to the ten largest clones. The input for sequencing was whole blood, taken at baseline. The receptors come from an adult who was a healthcare worker with PCR-confirmed SARS-CoV-2 infection or an uninfected control (not recorded which).

This clonotype was seen repeatedly, ten times or more. This chain connects TRBV25-1 to TRBJ2-3, with a tentative D call TRBD1 (5 bases). This CDR3 contains 12 residues. Trimming took 4 bases from V and 4 from J, leaving 6 bases between them. Germline V gene sequence: CDR1 MGHDK, CDR2 SYGVNS. CDR3 in DNA: TGTGCCAGCAGTGGGGGCGCAGATACGCAGTATTTT. It yields the protein CASSGGADTQYF. The full variable domain, its missing parts supplied by reference TRBV25-1 and TRBJ2-3, is EADIYQTPRYLVIGTGKKITLECSQTMGHDKMYWYQQDPGMELHLIHYSYGVNSTEKGDLSSESTVSRIRTEHFPLTLESARPSHTSQYLCASSGGADTQYFGPGTRLTVL.

The gene calls are TRBV27 and TRBJ2-2; 8 nucleotides line up with TRBD1. Germline CDR1 and CDR2: MNHEY and SMNVEV (reference sequence). The CDR3 consists of 20 residues. V dropped 4 bases and J dropped 0; count of bases not matched to a gene: 16. The CDR3 loop is CASSSKELRTGSANTGELFF. CDR3 nucleotides: TGTGCCAGCAGTTCAAAGGAACTAAGGACAGGGAGCGCGAACACCGGGGAGCTGTTTTTT.

The V and J genes are TRBV3-1 and TRBJ2-5; D is ambiguous. The germline V gene has CDR1 LGHDT and CDR2 YNNKEL (reference sequence). Trimming pared 1 base from V and 4 bases from J, leaving 1 base between. The CDR3 runs to 11 residues. In DNA, the CDR3 is TGTGCCAGCAGCCAAGTAGAGACCCAGTACTTC. This sequence encodes CASSQVETQYF.

The chain carries TRBV5-4 and TRBJ2-3; 7 bases agree with TRBD2. CDR1 is SGHNT and CDR2 is YYREEE in the germline V gene (reference sequence). With V trimmed by 0 bases and J by 2 bases, 3 bases remained unmatched. The CDR3 runs 15 residues. The CDR3 region is CASSLASGYTDTQYF. As DNA, the CDR3 is TGTGCCAGCAGCTTGGCTAGCGGCTACACAGATACGCAGTATTTT.

The V gene is TRBV18, the J gene TRBJ2-1, with 7 bases fitting TRBD2. The V gene's germline CDR1 is KGHSH and CDR2 LQKENI. The CDR3 totals 16 residues. V lost 2 bases and J lost 6; bases outside the gene matches: 10. In DNA, the CDR3 is TGTGCCAGCTCACCAGGGTCGGGAGGCGTTATCAATGAGCAGTTCTTC. Residues: CASSPGSGGVINEQFF.

This clonotype was detected many times. The chain recombines TRBV20-1 with TRBJ2-1; D not certain. The germline gives CDR1 DFQATT, CDR2 SNEGSKA (reference sequence). V lost 0 bases and J 4 bases, leaving 1 base between the germline ends. The CDR3 length is 11 residues. The CDR3 sequence is CSAREYNEQFF. The CDR3 nucleotides are TGCAGTGCTAGAGAGTACAATGAGCAGTTCTTC.

This chain connects TRBV7-9 to TRBJ1-5; 7 bases align to TRBD1. Germline CDR1 and CDR2: SEHNR and FQNEAQ (reference sequence). The junction had 6 bases not matched to a gene; V was cut back by 3 bases and J by 1 base. This CDR3 is built from 16 residues. Written as DNA, the CDR3 is TGTGCCAGCAGCTTGTACAGGGGTGGCAGCAATCAGCCCCAGCATTTT. Amino acid sequence: CASSLYRGGSNQPQHF. Variable domain in full (rest from reference TRBV7-9 and TRBJ1-5): DTGVSQNPRHKITKRGQNVTFRCDPISEHNRLYWYRQTLGQGPEFLTYFQNEAQLEKSRLLSDRFSAERPKGSFSTLEIQRTEQGDSAMYLCASSLYRGGSNQPQHFGDGTRLSIL.

This clonotype came up a few times. The CDR3 region has the DNA TGTGCCAGCGGACGGCAGACCCAAGAGACCCAGTACTTC. This gives the protein CASGRQTQETQYF. V and J are TRBV18 and TRBJ2-5; D ambiguous. This CDR3 region has 13 residues. Germline V gives CDR1 KGHSH, CDR2 LQKENI. Trimming pared 8 bases from V and 1 base from J, leaving 11 bases between. The variable domain in full, with the rest retrieved from reference TRBV18 and TRBJ2-5, is NAGVMQNPRHLVRRRGQEARLRCSPMKGHSHVYWYRQLPEEGLKFMVYLQKENIIDESGMPKERFSAEFPKEGPSILRIQQVVRGDSAAYFCASGRQTQETQYFGPGTRLLVL.

This clonotype was seen many times. This chain connects TRBV7-2 to TRBJ2-1, with 7 positions matching TRBD1. Looked up from germline, CDR1 is SGHTA and CDR2 is FQGNSA. V lost 6 bases, J lost 6 bases, and 14 bases stayed unmatched. CDR3 size: 16 residues. CDR3: CASRPPWTGVVNEQFF. The DNA for the CDR3 is TGTGCCAGCAGACCCCCATGGACAGGCGTTGTCAATGAGCAGTTCTTC.

This clonotype was seen a few times. The rearrangement links TRBV5-1 to TRBJ1-2; D is ambiguous. Germline lookup yields CDR1 SGHRS and CDR2 YFSETQ. Between the trimmed V and J ends, which lost 3 bases and 4 bases, there was a span of 10 bases. This CDR3 is 13 amino acids long. The CDR3 sequence is CASSSEGFYGYTF. The DNA of the CDR3 is TGCGCCAGCAGCTCAGAGGGATTCTATGGCTACACCTTC. The variable domain in full, with the rest retrieved from reference TRBV5-1 and TRBJ1-2, is KAGVTQTPRYLIKTRGQQVTLSCSPISGHRSVSWYQQTPGQGLQFLFEYFSETQRNKGNFPGRFSGRQFSNSRSEMNVSTLELGDSALYLCASSSEGFYGYTFGSGTRLTVV.

V usage is TRBV7-2 and J usage is TRBJ1-6, with no clear D. This CDR3 is built from 13 residues. The V end was cut by 4 bases, the J end by 8 bases, with 9 bases between. CDR1 is SGHTA and CDR2 is FQGNSA in the germline V gene. The CDR3 sequence: CASSSYGYSPLHF. The CDR3 DNA reads TGTGCCAGCAGCTCCTACGGGTATTCACCCCTCCACTTT.

The rearrangement uses TRBV5-1 and TRBJ2-5; 10 positions agree with TRBD2. Germline V gives CDR1 SGHRS, CDR2 YFSETQ. The CDR3 totals 14 residues. The V segment lost 7 bases and the J segment 2 bases; nucleotides outside the gene matches: 5. The CDR3 DNA is TGCGCCAGCCGGAGCGGGAGGGCACAAGAGACCCAGTACTTC. It translates to CASRSGRAQETQYF.

The genes are TRBV10-1 and TRBJ2-1; no firm D call. Germline V lookup: CDR1 WNHNN, CDR2 SYGVQD (reference sequence). This CDR3 comprises 12 residues. Trimming took 5 bases from V and 7 from J, leaving 9 bases between them. The CDR3 reads CASSRFLNEQFF. CDR3 nucleotides: TGCGCCAGCAGTCGTTTTTTGAATGAGCAGTTCTTC.

This clonotype was observed at least ten times. The junction and the germline gene differ at one end; a read error may be behind it. This chain links TRBV7-2 with TRBJ2-1; tentatively, D is TRBD1 or TRBD2 (6 bases each). Germline lookup yields CDR1 SGHTA and CDR2 FQGNSA. The CDR3 is 12 amino acids. CDR3 coding DNA: TGTGCCAGCAGTTTAGGGGGAGGTTTACAGTTCTTC. Residues: CASSLGGGLQFF.

This clonotype came up a few times. V usage is TRBV11-2 and J usage is TRBJ2-5; 9 bases map to TRBD1. This CDR3 spans 14 amino acids. CDR1 and CDR2 from the germline V gene are SGHAT and FQNNGV. J gave up 4 bases and V 5 bases, and 5 bases lay outside the gene matches. Here the CDR3 DNA reads TGTGCCAGCAGCAACAGGGGACAGGGAGAGACCCAGTACTTC. Translating gives CASSNRGQGETQYF.

This clonotype showed up many times. CDR3 in DNA: TGTGCCACCAGTGACCCGGGATCCGCGACGGAGACCCAGTACTTC. Its protein is CATSDPGSATETQYF. The chain is built from TRBV24-1 and TRBJ2-5; a possible D gene is TRBD2 (5 bases). CDR3 length: 15 amino acids. In germline, CDR1 is KGHDR, CDR2 SFDVKD. The germline V and J ends were trimmed by 4 bases and 5 bases, with 16 bases remaining between them.

The sample holds many counts of this clonotype. This chain connects TRBV20-1 to TRBJ1-4, with D perhaps TRBD1 (5 bases). There are 14 residues in the CDR3. V lost 3 bases and J 3 bases, leaving 11 bases between the germline ends. Germline values: CDR1 DFQATT, CDR2 SNEGSKA (reference sequence). DNA for the CDR3: TGCAGTGCTAGTGGGGGGTCCCCTAATGAAAAACTGTTTTTT. As protein: CSASGGSPNEKLFF.

This clonotype was seen at least ten times. The chain combines TRBV7-2 with TRBJ2-3, with a weak D call TRBD2 (6 bases). Trimming removed 5 bases at V and 2 bases at J, with 11 bases between. CDR3 size: 14 residues. Germline assignment: CDR1 SGHTA and CDR2 FQGNSA. The CDR3 DNA is TGTGCCAGCAGCGCGGGACTTCCCACAGATACGCAGTATTTT. Amino acids: CASSAGLPTDTQYF.

This clonotype appeared a few times. The CDR3: CASSSQARGETQYF. The CDR3 nucleotides read TGTGCCAGCAGTTCACAAGCGAGAGGAGAGACCCAGTACTTC. This chain uses TRBV12-3 or TRBV12-4 with TRBJ2-5, with D uncertain. This CDR3 comprises 14 residues. Trimming removed 4 bases at V and 4 bases at J, with 13 bases between.

This clonotype was recorded a few times. The V gene is TRBV5-1, the J gene TRBJ2-7; D might be TRBD2 (6 bases). V lost 2 bases and J lost 6, with 18 bases in between. Per germline, CDR1 SGHRS and CDR2 YFSETQ. The CDR3 sequence is 15 residues long. The CDR3: CASSFWDGGVGEQYF. CDR3 DNA: TGCGCCAGCAGCTTCTGGGACGGAGGGGTAGGCGAGCAGTACTTC.